This record concerns one T cell receptor beta chain sequence. The antigen remains unidentified. Once cultured for approximately eleven days, the cells underwent separation to obtain CD4+ T cells. The data belong to a study of vaccination effects on CD4 cells after COVID-19. Only in-frame clones appear in the TCRdb table, and some are missing; sequencing was by immunoSEQ multiplex PCR. This table has 45,000 to 60,000 clones, 76% appearing once. V was shortened by 1 base and J by 4 bases, with 7 bases between the two germline ends. In germline, CDR1 is PRHDT, CDR2 FYEKMQ (reference sequence). The CDR3 totals 13 residues.

The chain couples TRBV13 to TRBJ1-2; tentatively, D is TRBD1 (6 bases). The sequence derives from a human donor who had a prior SARS-CoV-2 infection. Sequencing was performed on CD4+ T cells from PBMCs cultured without peptide, taken before COVID-19 vaccination. The CDR3 protein is CASSLDRVYGYTF. The CDR3 DNA reads as TGTGCCAGCAGCTTAGACAGGGTCTATGGCTACACCTTC.